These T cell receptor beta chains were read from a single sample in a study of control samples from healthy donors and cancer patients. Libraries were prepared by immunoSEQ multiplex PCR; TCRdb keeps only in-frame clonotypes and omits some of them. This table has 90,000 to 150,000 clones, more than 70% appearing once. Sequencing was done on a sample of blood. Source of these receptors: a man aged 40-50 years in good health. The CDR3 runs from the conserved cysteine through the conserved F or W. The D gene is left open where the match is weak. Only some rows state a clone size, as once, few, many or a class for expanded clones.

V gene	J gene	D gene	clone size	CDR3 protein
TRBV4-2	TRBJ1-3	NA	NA	CASSEQGAGNTIYF
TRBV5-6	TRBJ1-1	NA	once	CASSLGTARAAFF
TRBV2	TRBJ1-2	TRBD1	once	CASKEGTGGTILYGYTF
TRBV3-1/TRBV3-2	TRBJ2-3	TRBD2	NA	CASSQALGLAGVTDTQYF
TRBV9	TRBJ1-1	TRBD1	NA	CASSLNPGQGGKAFF
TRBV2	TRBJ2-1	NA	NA	CASSDTPARNEQFF
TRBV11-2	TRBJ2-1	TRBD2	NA	CASSSGMAWRGAVGEQFF
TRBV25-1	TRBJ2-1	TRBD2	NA	CASSAFSSGSKDEQFF
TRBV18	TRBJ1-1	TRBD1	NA	CASCPGQGANTEAFF
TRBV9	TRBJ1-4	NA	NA	CASSASGTENEKLFF
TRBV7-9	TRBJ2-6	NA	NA	CASSLGTGGANVLTF
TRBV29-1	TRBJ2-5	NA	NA	CSVRQTSGETQYF
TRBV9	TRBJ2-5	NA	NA	CASSVASGVETQYF
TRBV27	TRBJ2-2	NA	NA	CASSLNRGGAGELFF
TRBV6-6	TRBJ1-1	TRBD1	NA	CASSYSTGASRTPAFF
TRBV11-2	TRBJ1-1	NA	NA	CASSLDFWGAGTEAFF
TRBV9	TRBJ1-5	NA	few	CASSVEGNSNQPQHF